This T cell receptor (beta chain) came from a study of control samples from healthy donors and cancer patients. This clone was picked up one time. Clones were sequenced by immunoSEQ multiplex PCR, and TCRdb holds only the in-frame ones, with some missing. The table has 90,000 or so clones, roughly nine tenths seen once. The CDR3 is 14 amino acids. Germline V gives CDR1 MNHEY, CDR2 SMNVEV (reference sequence). V lost 2 bases, J lost 9 bases, and 16 bases lay in between. The clonotype was recovered from a woman aged 45-65 years in good health. The chain employs TRBV27 and TRBJ1-1, with D hard to call. The specimen sequenced was blood. The CDR3 DNA reads as TGTGCCAGCAGTTTAGGGTTATCCCCGGTAAAAGCTTTCTTT. The encoded protein is CASSLGLSPVKAFF.